This T cell receptor (beta chain) was sequenced for a study of graft-versus-host responses after intestinal transplantation. Overall study results and limits: Recipient bone marrow held GvH clones, some seen earlier in ileum or blood. Early after transplant, HvG declines were associated with peak levels of circulating GvH clones.

Method: immunoSEQ multiplex PCR; TCRdb's copy keeps in-frame clones and lacks some. Of more than 90,000 clones listed, 90% to 95% were seen once; the top ten hold roughly 1%. This clone was detected only once. Its antigen is unknown. The source of this sequence is a human donor who was the organ donor for an intestinal transplant. Specimen: unstimulated CD8+ T cells sorted from spleen or lymph node cells, collected before transplant.

This CDR3 reads CASSSNGGTSTDTQYF. The CDR3 DNA reads as TGCGCCAGCAGCTCAAACGGGGGGACAAGCACAGATACGCAGTATTTT. J is TRBJ2-3 and V is TRBV5-1; TRBD2 might be the D (7 bases). The CDR3 spans 16 residues. Trimming removed 3 bases at V and 0 bases at J, with 14 bases between. Germline CDR1 is SGHRS and CDR2 is YFSETQ.